Each of the 25 T cell receptor beta chains below was sequenced from the same sample in a study of blood T cell repertoires in COVID-19. Generated by immunoSEQ multiplex PCR, the TCRdb table keeps only in-frame clones and is missing some. The sample has about 250,000 clones; approximately 80% are singletons. Sequenced input: peripheral blood. The receptor set was obtained from a man of 80 years or more with acute or convalescent COVID-19.

This chain joins TRBV2 and TRBJ1-6; 9 nucleotides align to TRBD1. Looked up from germline, CDR1 is SNHLY and CDR2 is FYNNEI. CDR3 length: 16 residues. The J segment lost 7 bases and the V segment lost 5 bases, leaving 9 bases of the junction unmatched. This CDR3 is CASSLQDRGGNSPLHF. CDR3 bases: TGTGCCAGCAGTCTCCAGGACAGGGGCGGAAATTCACCCCTCCACTTT.

This clone was recorded a few times. The chain uses TRBV6-2 or TRBV6-3 and TRBJ2-7; D remains unclear. The CDR3 has 14 amino acids. CDR1 and CDR2 from the germline V gene are MNHEY and SVGEGT. Trimming left V 0 bases short and J 5 bases short, with 11 bases between. The CDR3 reads CASSYSRIWDEQYF. CDR3 bases: TGTGCCAGCAGTTACTCGAGGATATGGGACGAGCAGTACTTC.

The V gene is TRBV5-1, the J gene TRBJ1-6; TRBD1 might be the D (6 bases). V was clipped by 4 bases and J by 4 bases, with 12 bases between them. Germline V gene data show CDR1 as SGHRS and CDR2 as YFSETQ. There are 15 residues in the CDR3. CDR3 loop: CASSLRTAYNSPLHF. CDR3 DNA sequence: TGCGCCAGCAGCCTCCGGACAGCATATAATTCACCCCTCCACTTT.

This chain uses TRBV12-3 or TRBV12-4 with TRBJ1-2; D gene unclear. The length of the CDR3 is 13 residues. Trimming shortened V by 3 bases and J by 7 bases, and 12 bases separated the two germline ends. CDR3 amino acids: CASSFTQLSGYTF. The CDR3, as DNA: TGTGCCAGCAGTTTCACACAGTTGAGTGGCTACACCTTC.

The chain's CDR3 is CASCTSAGTGYSGYTF. The CDR3 DNA follows: TGTGCCAGCTGCACGTCAGCCGGGACAGGGTATTCTGGCTACACCTTC. The J gene is TRBJ1-2, the V gene TRBV28; 9 positions agree with TRBD1. Germline V gene lookup returns CDR1 MDHEN and CDR2 SYDVKM. Unmatched junction bases numbered 17, after V lost 8 bases and J lost 7 bases. The CDR3 runs to 16 residues.

This clone was picked up one time. The V call is TRBV3-1 (or the pseudogene TRBV3-2), the J call TRBJ1-1, with TRBD1 matching 8 bases. The trim removed 1 base at V and 1 base at J, leaving 2 bases unmatched. This CDR3 spans 15 amino acids. Germline CDR1 and CDR2: LGHDT and YNNKEL (reference sequence). The CDR3 coding sequence is TGTGCCAGCAGCCAAGCAGGGGGCGGGAACACTGAAGCTTTCTTT. This codes for CASSQAGGGNTEAFF.

This chain connects TRBV3-1 (or the pseudogene TRBV3-2) to TRBJ1-2; D might be TRBD1 (6 bases). V was shortened by 4 bases and J by 4 bases, with 16 bases between the two germline ends. CDR1 and CDR2 from the germline V gene are LGHDT and YNNKEL (reference sequence). The length of the CDR3 is 15 residues. CDR3 amino acids: CASSPRTGFGYGYTF. The CDR3 DNA sequence: TGTGCCAGCAGCCCACGAACAGGGTTTGGCTATGGCTACACCTTC.

This clone was seen a handful of times. The chain links TRBV25-1 to TRBJ1-5; D perhaps matches TRBD1 (5 bases). The germline V gene encodes CDR1 MGHDK and CDR2 SYGVNS. The CDR3 totals 14 residues. Trimming took 4 bases from V and 5 from J, leaving 12 bases between them. CDR3 sequence: CASSVTGLDQPQHF. CDR3 bases: TGTGCCAGCAGTGTCACAGGTCTCGATCAGCCCCAGCATTTT.

The chain uses TRBV3-1 (or the pseudogene TRBV3-2) and TRBJ1-3, with D possibly TRBD1 on 5 matching bases. Deletions cut 3 bases from V and 0 bases from J, with 9 bases between. This CDR3 is built from 15 residues. The germline V gene encodes CDR1 LGHDT and CDR2 YNNKEL (reference sequence). CDR3 amino acids: CASSQEGLSGNTIYF. The DNA of the CDR3 is TGTGCCAGCAGCCAGGAGGGACTCTCTGGAAACACCATATATTTT.

This chain uses TRBV28 with TRBJ1-4, with a weak D call TRBD1 (5 bases). The germline V gene has CDR1 MDHEN and CDR2 SYDVKM. The CDR3 runs 16 residues. Trimming took off 3 bases at V and 7 bases at J, with 18 bases between the two ends. The CDR3, as DNA: TGTGCCAGCAGTTTTTCCGGCCAGGGAGGAGGTGAAAAACTGTTTTTT. It is translated as CASSFSGQGGGEKLFF.

The V call is TRBV11-2, the J call TRBJ1-2; 9 positions match TRBD1. V gave up 1 base and J gave up 8 bases; unmatched junction bases: 2. This CDR3 contains 13 residues. Germline-derived CDR1 and CDR2 are SGHAT and FQNNGV. The CDR3 region has the DNA TGTGCCAGCAGCTTAGGGGACAGGGTCGGCTACACCTTC. It is translated as CASSLGDRVGYTF. The full variable domain, rest sourced from reference TRBV11-2 and TRBJ1-2, is EAGVAQSPRYKIIEKRQSVAFWCNPISGHATLYWYQQILGQGPKLLIQFQNNGVVDDSQLPKDRFSAERLKGVDSTLKIQPAKLEDSAVYLCASSLGDRVGYTFGSGTRLTVV.

The chain links TRBV7-2 to TRBJ2-3; TRBD2 matches at 9 bases. The germline V gene has CDR1 SGHTA and CDR2 FQGNSA. J gave up 2 bases and V 5 bases, and 8 bases lay outside the gene matches. This CDR3 is 16 amino acids long. CDR3: CASSRLRGGLTDTQYF. DNA of the CDR3: TGTGCCAGCAGCCGTTTGCGGGGGGGTCTCACAGATACGCAGTATTTT.

This clone occurred once. The chain carries TRBV7-8 and TRBJ2-5, with no clear D. Trimming took 4 bases from V and 1 from J, leaving 7 bases between them. CDR1 and CDR2 from the germline V gene are SGHVS and FQNEAQ. The CDR3 extends over 13 amino acids. In DNA form, the CDR3 reads TGTGCCAGCAGCTCCTTAGTCCAAGAGACCCAGTACTTC. This encodes CASSSLVQETQYF.

A word on this clone: Sequence at one end of the junction differs from germline and may be a read error. The chain couples TRBV28 to TRBJ1-1, with D possibly being TRBD1 (5 bases). This CDR3 region has 14 residues. CDR1 and CDR2 (germline): MDHEN, SYDVKM. The CDR3 is CASSNAGRVLPVGF. The CDR3 coding sequence is TGTGCCAGCAGTAATGCGGGACGGGTTCTCCCCGTAGGCTTT.

This sequence joins TRBV29-1 and TRBJ1-1, with a tentative D call TRBD1 (6 bases). Germline CDR1 is SQVTM and CDR2 is ANQGSEA. Trimming removed 7 bases from V and 1 base from J, with 16 bases in between. CDR3 length: 14 residues. This chain's CDR3 is CSGSKRGRNTEAFF. The CDR3, as DNA: TGCAGCGGATCGAAAAGGGGGAGGAACACTGAAGCTTTCTTT.

This chain uses TRBV30 with TRBJ2-1; 7 nucleotides match TRBD2. The CDR3 contains 14 residues. CDR1 is GTSNPN and CDR2 is SVGIG in the germline V gene (reference sequence). The V segment lost 2 bases and the J segment 9 bases; nucleotides outside the gene matches: 10. In DNA form, the CDR3 reads TGTGCCTGGAGTAAGGCGGGAGTTGAGGGTGAGCAGTTCTTC. Translation gives CAWSKAGVEGEQFF.

The V gene is TRBV5-1, the J gene TRBJ2-3; tentative D call: TRBD2 (5 bases). Trimming left V 6 bases short and J 3 bases short, with 11 bases between. The CDR3 has 13 residues. CDR1 and CDR2 (germline): SGHRS, YFSETQ. The CDR3 DNA sequence: TGCGCCAGCACCCCCTCGGGGACAGATACGCAGTATTTT. Translation: CASTPSGTDTQYF.

The chain recombines TRBV5-1 with TRBJ2-7; 9 bases agree with TRBD2. V lost 0 bases and J lost 4; bases outside the gene matches: 8. The CDR3 sequence is 16 residues long. In germline, CDR1 is SGHRS, CDR2 YFSETQ. The CDR3 region has the DNA TGCGCCAGCAGCTTGGGGCCAGCGGGGGGATCTTACGAGCAGTACTTC. This translates into CASSLGPAGGSYEQYF.

Here the CDR3 DNA reads TGTGCCAGCAGCCAAGGGGGGCCCCGAGAGACCCAGTACTTC. This gives the protein CASSQGGPRETQYF. The chain couples TRBV3-1 (or the pseudogene TRBV3-2) to TRBJ2-5; D is possibly TRBD1 (6 bases). V was shortened by 1 base and J by 4 bases, with 10 bases between the two germline ends. The CDR3 spans 14 residues. Germline V gives CDR1 LGHDT, CDR2 YNNKEL (reference sequence).

This clone was seen once. The gene calls are TRBV28 and TRBJ1-2; D is perhaps TRBD1 (5 bases). CDR1 is MDHEN and CDR2 is SYDVKM in the germline V gene. This CDR3 spans 15 amino acids. Trimming pared 0 bases from V and 0 bases from J, leaving 8 bases between. The CDR3 loop is CASSLWGRANYGYTF. The CDR3 nucleotides are TGTGCCAGCAGTTTATGGGGCAGGGCTAACTATGGCTACACCTTC.

This clone was seen once. This chain joins TRBV24-1 and TRBJ2-2; 10 nucleotides line up with TRBD2. With V trimmed by 5 bases and J by 0 bases, 5 bases remained unmatched. This CDR3 comprises 17 residues. CDR1 and CDR2 from the germline V gene are KGHDR and SFDVKD. The CDR3 reads CATSAPGLATNTGELFF. The CDR3 nucleotides read TGTGCCACCAGTGCCCCGGGACTAGCGACGAACACCGGGGAGCTGTTTTTT.

The rearrangement uses TRBV6-5 and TRBJ1-1; TRBD1 aligns across 10 bases. Germline loops: CDR1 MNHEY, CDR2 SVGAGI. After removal of 6 bases from V and 6 bases from J, the junction contained 10 bases not matched to a gene. The CDR3 contains 15 residues. DNA for the CDR3: TGTGCCAGCAGGCCCCGACAGGGGGCCGGCTCTGAAGCTTTCTTT. It yields the protein CASRPRQGAGSEAFF.

This clone turned up a few times. In DNA, the CDR3 is TGTGCCAGCAGCGGGGGATACTACGAGCAGTACTTC. Translating gives CASSGGYYEQYF. V gene TRBV12-3 or TRBV12-4 combines with J gene TRBJ2-7; D is perhaps TRBD2 (6 bases). V was cut by 6 bases and J by 3 bases, with 9 bases left in between. The CDR3 spans 12 residues.

This clone was counted a single time. The CDR3 protein is CASSSGQGIINEQFF. The CDR3 region has the DNA TGCGCCAGCAGCTCGGGACAGGGTATCATAAATGAGCAGTTCTTC. The chain employs TRBV5-1 and TRBJ2-7; 9 positions match TRBD1. TRBJ2-1 matches the DNA end more closely, so the J call is doubtful. Germline CDR1 SGHRS, CDR2 YFSETQ. The CDR3 covers 15 residues.

The genes are TRBV9 and TRBJ2-1, with 7 bases identical to TRBD1. The germline gives CDR1 SGDLS, CDR2 YYNGEE. This CDR3 comprises 14 residues. V trimming: 3 bases; J trimming: 10 bases; junction bases outside the gene matches: 10. DNA for the CDR3: TGTGCCAGCAGCGGGGGACAGTCGGTGGGGGAGCAGTTCTTC. Amino acids: CASSGGQSVGEQFF.